This TCR beta chain was captured by sequencing in a study of CXCR3-negative and CXCR3-positive naive CD8 T cells. With respect to this clonotype: Its antigen is not identified.

This CDR3 region has 12 residues. Germline V gene lookup returns CDR1 MDHEN and CDR2 SYDVKM. Each CD8+ T cell subset was flow-sorted in triplicate. Every sort contained about 310,000 cells. Findings and caveats of the study: Naive subsets were similarly diverse, while memory CD8+ repertoires were much less diverse. Naive subsets did not differ in surface CD5, and the authors estimated TCR strength using properties of the TRB CDR3. Memory cells differed in TRBV-TRBJ usage, but naive CXCR3-negative and CXCR3-positive cells had similar usage.

TRB cDNA was prepared as libraries by UMI-labeled 5' RACE. TCRdb reprocessed the 5' RACE reads; each CDR3 protein has one entry and no DNA is given. In all, the sample yields around 40,000 distinct CDR3 sequences. This chain connects TRBV28 to TRBJ2-7. The TCR comes from a human donor in good health. Some clones in this sample may be carry-over from other donors' samples. Sequencing was carried out using memory CD8+ T cells from blood. CDR3 protein: CASSLNTYEQYF.